A single T cell receptor (beta chain) is shown here with its context. The data belong to a study of PD-L1 blockade in urothelial cancer. Study overall: Patients took up atezolizumab at some point between 2014 and 2015 at 1,200 mg intravenously every 3 weeks. Chemotherapy regimens numbering 0 to 3 had been given to patients. A median blood sample held 141,255 T cells and about 83,000 unique TCRs.

Some clones are missing from TCRdb's copy, which holds only in-frame ones; the method was immunoSEQ multiplex PCR. The sample contains fewer than 50,000 clones, around 90% of which appear only once. CDR3 length equals 15 residues. Deletions cut 6 bases from V and 6 bases from J, with 18 bases between. Germline-derived CDR1 and CDR2 are MNHNY and SVGAGI (reference sequence). The study collected 1 to 8 samples per patient, pretreatment and on-treatment. This sequence joins TRBV6-6 and TRBJ1-5; D unclear. The material sequenced was PBMCs, taken around atezolizumab (anti-PD-L1) treatment. This receptor was identified in a man in his sixties or seventies with urothelial cancer. The CDR3 region has the DNA TGTGCCAGCAGCTCGACTGGAGGGCTCGGTCAGCCCCAGCATTTT. It specifies CASSSTGGLGQPQHF.